This note documents a single T cell receptor beta chain sequence. From germline, CDR1 is SGHDT and CDR2 YYEEEE. Losses at the gene ends were 5 bases for V and 2 bases for J; bases not matched to a gene: 6. The CDR3 loop spans 15 amino acids. Those who participated ranged in age from roughly 18 to 90 years and resided in some 24 US areas. This sample was taken from a study of blood T cell repertoires in COVID-19. Source study methods: Amplification from reference gene primers served as the basis for estimated nucleated cell counts. TCRdb keeps only in-frame clones here, not all; method: immunoSEQ multiplex PCR. The V and J calls and the clone size are those of that table, but D and trimming were determined from the DNA. The table lists approximately 150,000 clones, roughly 90% of them singletons.

The TCR comes from a human donor with acute COVID-19. The donor label of this sample is uncertain. What was sequenced was PBMCs or T cells enriched from blood (not recorded which). The chain carries TRBV5-6 and TRBJ1-2, with TRBD1 matching over 10 bases. The CDR3 sequence: CASSAGTGVNYGYTF. CDR3 DNA sequence: TGTGCCAGCAGTGCCGGGACAGGGGTCAACTATGGCTACACCTTC. Full variable domain (rest looked up from reference TRBV5-6 and TRBJ1-2): DAGVTQSPTHLIKTRGQQVTLRCSPKSGHDTVSWYQQALGQGPQFIFQYYEEEERQRGNFPDRFSGHQFPNYSSELNVNALLLGDSALYLCASSAGTGVNYGYTFGSGTRLTVV.